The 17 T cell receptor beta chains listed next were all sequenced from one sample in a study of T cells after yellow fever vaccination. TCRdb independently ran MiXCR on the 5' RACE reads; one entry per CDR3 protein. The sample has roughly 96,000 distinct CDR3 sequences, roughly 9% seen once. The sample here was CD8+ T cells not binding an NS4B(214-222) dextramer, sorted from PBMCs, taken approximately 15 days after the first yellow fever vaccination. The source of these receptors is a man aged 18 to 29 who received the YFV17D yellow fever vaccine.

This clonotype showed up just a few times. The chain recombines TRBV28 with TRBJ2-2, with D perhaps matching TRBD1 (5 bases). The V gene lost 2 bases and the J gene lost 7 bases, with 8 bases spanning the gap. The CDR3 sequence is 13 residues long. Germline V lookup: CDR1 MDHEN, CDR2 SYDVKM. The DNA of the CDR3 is TGTGCCAGCAGTTTAGCGACAGACGGGGAGCTGTTTTTT. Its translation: CASSLATDGELFF.

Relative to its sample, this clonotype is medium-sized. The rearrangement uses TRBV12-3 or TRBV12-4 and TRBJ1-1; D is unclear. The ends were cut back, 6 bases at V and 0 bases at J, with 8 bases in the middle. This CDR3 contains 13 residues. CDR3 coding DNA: TGTGCCAGCAGGAAAAAAATGAACACTGAAGCTTTCTTT. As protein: CASRKKMNTEAFF.

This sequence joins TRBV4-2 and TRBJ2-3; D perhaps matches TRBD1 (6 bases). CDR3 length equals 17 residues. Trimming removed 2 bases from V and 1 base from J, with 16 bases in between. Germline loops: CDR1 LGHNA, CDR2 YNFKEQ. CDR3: CASSQLRDIFRTDTQYF. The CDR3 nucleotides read TGTGCCAGCAGCCAATTGAGGGACATTTTCCGCACAGATACGCAGTATTTT.

The CDR3 loop reads CASSLKQGEVNEQYF. CDR3 DNA sequence: TGCGCCAGCAGCTTAAAACAGGGGGAGGTCAACGAGCAGTACTTC. The chain combines TRBV5-1 with TRBJ2-7; TRBD1 matches at 8 bases. The CDR3 runs to 15 residues. Trimming took 2 bases from V and 5 from J; bases not matched to a gene: 9. CDR1 SGHRS and CDR2 YFSETQ come from the germline V gene.

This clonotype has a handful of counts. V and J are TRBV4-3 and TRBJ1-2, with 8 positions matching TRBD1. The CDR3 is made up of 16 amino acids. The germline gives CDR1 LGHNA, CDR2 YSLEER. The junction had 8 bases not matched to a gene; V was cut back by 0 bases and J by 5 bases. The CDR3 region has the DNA TGCGCCAGCAGCCAAGATTTCGCAGGGGGCTTTTATGGCTACACCTTC. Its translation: CASSQDFAGGFYGYTF.

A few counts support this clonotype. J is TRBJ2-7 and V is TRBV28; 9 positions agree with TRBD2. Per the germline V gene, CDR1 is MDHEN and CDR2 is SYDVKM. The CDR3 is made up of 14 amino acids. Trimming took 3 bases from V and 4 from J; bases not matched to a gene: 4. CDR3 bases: TGTGCCAGCAGTTTTGGCGGGGGGGGGTACGAGCAGTACTTC. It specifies CASSFGGGGYEQYF.

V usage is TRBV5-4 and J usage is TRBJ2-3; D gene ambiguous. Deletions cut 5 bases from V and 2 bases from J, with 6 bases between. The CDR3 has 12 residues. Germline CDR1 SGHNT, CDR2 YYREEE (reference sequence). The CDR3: CASRENTDTQYF. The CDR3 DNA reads TGTGCCAGCAGAGAGAACACAGATACGCAGTATTTT.

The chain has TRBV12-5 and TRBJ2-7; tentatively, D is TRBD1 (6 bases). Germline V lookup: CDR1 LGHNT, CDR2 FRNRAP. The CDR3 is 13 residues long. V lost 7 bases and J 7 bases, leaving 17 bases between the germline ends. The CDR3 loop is CASVPTGQTEQYF. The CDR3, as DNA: TGTGCTAGTGTTCCGACGGGACAAACTGAGCAGTACTTC.

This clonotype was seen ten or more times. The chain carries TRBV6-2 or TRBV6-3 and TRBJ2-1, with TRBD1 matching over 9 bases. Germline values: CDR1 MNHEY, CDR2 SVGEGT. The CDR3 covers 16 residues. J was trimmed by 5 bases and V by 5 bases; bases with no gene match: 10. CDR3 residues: CASSPLRDRVDNEQFF. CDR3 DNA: TGTGCCAGCAGTCCCCTCCGGGACAGGGTGGACAATGAGCAGTTCTTC.

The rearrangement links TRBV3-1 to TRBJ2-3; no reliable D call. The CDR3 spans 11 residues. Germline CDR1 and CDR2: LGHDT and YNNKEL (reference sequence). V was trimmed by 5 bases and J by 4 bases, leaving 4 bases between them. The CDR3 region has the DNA TGTGCCAGCAGCGGCGCAGATACGCAGTATTTT. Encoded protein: CASSGADTQYF.

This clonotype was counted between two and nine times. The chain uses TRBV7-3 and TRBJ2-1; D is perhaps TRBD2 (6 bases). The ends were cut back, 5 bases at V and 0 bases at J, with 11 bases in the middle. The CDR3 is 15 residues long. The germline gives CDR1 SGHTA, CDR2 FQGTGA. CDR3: CASSPPGGSYNEQFF. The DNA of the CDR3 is TGTGCCAGCAGCCCTCCCGGGGGCTCCTACAATGAGCAGTTCTTC.

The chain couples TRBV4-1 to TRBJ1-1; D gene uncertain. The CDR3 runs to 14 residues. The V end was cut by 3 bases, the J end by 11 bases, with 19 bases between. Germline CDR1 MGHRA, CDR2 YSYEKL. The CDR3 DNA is TGCGCCAGCAGCCACCCCTCGTCGGTCTTGAAGGCTTTCTTT. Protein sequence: CASSHPSSVLKAFF.

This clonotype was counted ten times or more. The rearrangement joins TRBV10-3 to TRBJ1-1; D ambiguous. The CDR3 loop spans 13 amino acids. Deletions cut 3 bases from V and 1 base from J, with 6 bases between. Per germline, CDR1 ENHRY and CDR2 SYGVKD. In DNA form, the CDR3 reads TGTGCCATCAGTGAAACAGCGAACACTGAAGCTTTCTTT. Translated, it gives CAISETANTEAFF.

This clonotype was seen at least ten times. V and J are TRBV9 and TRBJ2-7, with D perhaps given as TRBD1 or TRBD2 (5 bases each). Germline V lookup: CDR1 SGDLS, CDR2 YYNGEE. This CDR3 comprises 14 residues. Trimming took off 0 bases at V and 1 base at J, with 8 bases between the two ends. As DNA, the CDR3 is TGTGCCAGCAGCGTAGGGGACGGATCCTACGAGCAGTACTTC. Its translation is CASSVGDGSYEQYF.

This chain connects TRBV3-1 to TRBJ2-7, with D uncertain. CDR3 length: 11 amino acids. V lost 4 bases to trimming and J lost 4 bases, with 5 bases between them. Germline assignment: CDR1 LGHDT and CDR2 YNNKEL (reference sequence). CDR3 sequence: CASSPKYEQYV. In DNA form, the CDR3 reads TGTGCCAGCAGCCCGAAATACGAGCAGTACGTC.

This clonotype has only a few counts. In DNA form, the CDR3 reads TGTGCCACCTGCTTGGGAGCCGGGGTAGAGCAGTACTTC. It translates to CATCLGAGVEQYF. This chain uses TRBV10-3 with TRBJ2-7; D might be TRBD2 (5 bases). Germline V CDR1 and CDR2: ENHRY, SYGVKD. Trimming cost V 10 bases and J 7 bases, with 20 bases left between them. The CDR3 consists of 13 residues.

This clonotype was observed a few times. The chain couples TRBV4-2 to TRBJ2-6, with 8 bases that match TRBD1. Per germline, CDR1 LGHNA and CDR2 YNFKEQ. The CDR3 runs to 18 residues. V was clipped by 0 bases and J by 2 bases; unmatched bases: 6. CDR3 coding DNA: TGTGCCAGCAGCCAAGAGGGGCAGGGGGCGACTGGGGCCAACGTCCTGACTTTC. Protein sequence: CASSQEGQGATGANVLTF.